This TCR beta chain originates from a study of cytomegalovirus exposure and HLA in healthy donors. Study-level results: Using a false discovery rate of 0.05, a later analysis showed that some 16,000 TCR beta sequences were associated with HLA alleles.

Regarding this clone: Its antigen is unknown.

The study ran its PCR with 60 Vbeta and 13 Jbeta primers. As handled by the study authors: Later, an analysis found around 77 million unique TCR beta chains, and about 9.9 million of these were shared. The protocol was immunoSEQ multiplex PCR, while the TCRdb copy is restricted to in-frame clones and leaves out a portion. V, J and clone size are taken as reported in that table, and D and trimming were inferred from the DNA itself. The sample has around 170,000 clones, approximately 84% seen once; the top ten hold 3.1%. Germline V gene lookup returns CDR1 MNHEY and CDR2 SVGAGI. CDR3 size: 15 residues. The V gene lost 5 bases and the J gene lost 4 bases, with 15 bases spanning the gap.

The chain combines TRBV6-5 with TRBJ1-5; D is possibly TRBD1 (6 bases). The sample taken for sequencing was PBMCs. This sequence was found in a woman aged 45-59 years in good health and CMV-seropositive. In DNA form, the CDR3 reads TGTGCCAGCAGTCAAGACAGGTTGCGAAATCAGCCCCAGCATTTT. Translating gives CASSQDRLRNQPQHF.